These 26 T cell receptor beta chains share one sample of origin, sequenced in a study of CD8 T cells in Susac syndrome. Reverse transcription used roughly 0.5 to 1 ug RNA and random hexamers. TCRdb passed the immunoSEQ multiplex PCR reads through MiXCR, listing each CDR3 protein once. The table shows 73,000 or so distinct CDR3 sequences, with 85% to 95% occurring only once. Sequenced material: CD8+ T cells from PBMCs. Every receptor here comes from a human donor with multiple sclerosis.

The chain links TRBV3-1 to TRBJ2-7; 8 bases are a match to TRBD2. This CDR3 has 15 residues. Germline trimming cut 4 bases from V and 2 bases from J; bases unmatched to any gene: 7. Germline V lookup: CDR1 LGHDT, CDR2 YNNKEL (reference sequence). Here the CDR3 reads CASSLRTGGTYEQYF. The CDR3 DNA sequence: TGTGCCAGCAGCCTTCGGACGGGGGGGACCTACGAGCAGTACTTC.

This CDR3 reads CASSPDRGNGYTF. The CDR3 bases are TGTGCCAGCTCACCTGACAGGGGGAATGGCTACACCTTC. V and J are TRBV18 and TRBJ1-2; 9 nucleotides match TRBD1. The V segment lost 3 bases and the J segment 6 bases; nucleotides outside the gene matches: 2. Germline loops: CDR1 KGHSH, CDR2 LQKENI. The CDR3 loop spans 13 amino acids.

CDR3 residues: CASSYSSGNQPQHF. In DNA, the CDR3 is TGTGCCAGCAGTTACTCATCGGGGAATCAGCCCCAGCATTTT. This chain connects TRBV6-2 or TRBV6-3 to TRBJ1-5; D gene ambiguous. This CDR3 has 14 amino acids. In germline, CDR1 is MNHEY, CDR2 SVGEGT. The V gene lost 0 bases and the J gene lost 4 bases, with 7 bases spanning the gap.

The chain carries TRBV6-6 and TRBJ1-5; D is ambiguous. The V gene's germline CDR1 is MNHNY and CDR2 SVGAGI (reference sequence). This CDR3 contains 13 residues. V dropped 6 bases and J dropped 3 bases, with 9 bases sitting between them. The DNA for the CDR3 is TGTGCCAGCAGCCCGGGAGTCAATCAGCCCCAGCATTTT. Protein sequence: CASSPGVNQPQHF.

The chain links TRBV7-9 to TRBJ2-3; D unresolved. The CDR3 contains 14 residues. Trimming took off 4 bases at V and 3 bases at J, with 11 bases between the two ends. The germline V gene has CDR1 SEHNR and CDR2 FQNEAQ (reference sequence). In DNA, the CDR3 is TGTGCCAGCAGCTCCACCGATTTAACAGATACGCAGTATTTT. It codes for CASSSTDLTDTQYF.

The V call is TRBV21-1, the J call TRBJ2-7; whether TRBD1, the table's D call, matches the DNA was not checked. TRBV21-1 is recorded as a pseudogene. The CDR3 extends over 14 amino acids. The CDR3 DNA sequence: TGTGCCAGCAGCAGGGGACAGGGTATAAACGAGCAGTACTTC. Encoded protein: CASSRGQGINEQYF.

The CDR3, as DNA: TGTGCCAGCAGCGCGACAGGGGAGGATACGCAGTATTTT. Encoded protein: CASSATGEDTQYF. This chain joins TRBV9 and TRBJ2-3; TRBD1 aligns across 8 bases. The CDR3 has 13 residues. Germline CDR1 SGDLS, CDR2 YYNGEE. V gave up 3 bases and J gave up 6 bases; unmatched junction bases: 3.

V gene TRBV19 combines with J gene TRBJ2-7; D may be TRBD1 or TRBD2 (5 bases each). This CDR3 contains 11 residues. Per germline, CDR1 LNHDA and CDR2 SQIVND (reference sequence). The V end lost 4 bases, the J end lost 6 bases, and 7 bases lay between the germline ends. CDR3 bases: TGTGCCAGTAGTACGGGGACCGAGCAGTACTTC. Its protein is CASSTGTEQYF.

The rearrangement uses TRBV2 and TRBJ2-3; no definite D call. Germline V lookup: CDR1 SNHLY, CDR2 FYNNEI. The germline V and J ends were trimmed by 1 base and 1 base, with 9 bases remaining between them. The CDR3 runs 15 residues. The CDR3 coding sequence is TGTGCCAGCAGTGAAGTCCCGGGCGGCACAGATACGCAGTATTTT. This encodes CASSEVPGGTDTQYF.

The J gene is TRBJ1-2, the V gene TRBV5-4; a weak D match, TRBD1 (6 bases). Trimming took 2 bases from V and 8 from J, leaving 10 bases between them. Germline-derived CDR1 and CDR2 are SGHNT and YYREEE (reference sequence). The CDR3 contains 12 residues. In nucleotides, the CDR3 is TGTGCCAGCAGCTTCTCAGGGGAGGGCTACACCTTC. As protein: CASSFSGEGYTF. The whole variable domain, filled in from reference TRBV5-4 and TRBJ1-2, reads ETGVTQSPTHLIKTRGQQVTLRCSSQSGHNTVSWYQQALGQGPQFIFQYYREEENGRGNFPPRFSGLQFPNYSSELNVNALELDDSALYLCASSFSGEGYTFGSGTRLTVV.

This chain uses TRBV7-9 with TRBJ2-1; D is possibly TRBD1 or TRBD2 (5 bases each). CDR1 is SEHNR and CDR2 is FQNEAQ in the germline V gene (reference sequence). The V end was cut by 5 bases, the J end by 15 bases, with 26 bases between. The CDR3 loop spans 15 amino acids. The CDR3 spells CASSPTRAPPGKRFF. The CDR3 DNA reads TGTGCCAGCAGCCCGACCAGGGCCCCTCCGGGAAAACGGTTCTTC.

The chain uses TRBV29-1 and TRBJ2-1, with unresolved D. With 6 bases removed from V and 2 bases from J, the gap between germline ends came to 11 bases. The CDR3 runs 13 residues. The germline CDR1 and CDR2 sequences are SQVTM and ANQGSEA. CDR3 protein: CSVTLITYNEQFF. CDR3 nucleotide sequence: TGCAGCGTGACTCTCATTACCTACAATGAGCAGTTCTTC.

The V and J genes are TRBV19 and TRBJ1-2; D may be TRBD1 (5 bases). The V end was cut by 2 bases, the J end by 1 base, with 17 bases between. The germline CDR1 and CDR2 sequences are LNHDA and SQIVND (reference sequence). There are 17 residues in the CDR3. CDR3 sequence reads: CASSILARQGFNYGYTF. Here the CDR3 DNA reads TGTGCCAGTAGTATATTAGCACGGCAGGGCTTTAACTATGGCTACACCTTC.

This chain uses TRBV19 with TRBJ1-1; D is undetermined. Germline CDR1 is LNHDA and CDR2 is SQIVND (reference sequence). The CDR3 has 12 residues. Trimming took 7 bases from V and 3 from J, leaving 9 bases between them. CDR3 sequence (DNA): TGTGCCAGTATTCGCTGGGACACTGAAGCTTTCTTT. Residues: CASIRWDTEAFF.

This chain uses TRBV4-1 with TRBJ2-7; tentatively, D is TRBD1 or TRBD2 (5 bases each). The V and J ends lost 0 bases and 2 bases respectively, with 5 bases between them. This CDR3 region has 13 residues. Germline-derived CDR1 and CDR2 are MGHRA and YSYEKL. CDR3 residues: CASSQEGAYEQYF. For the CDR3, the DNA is TGCGCCAGCAGCCAAGAGGGGGCCTACGAGCAGTACTTC.

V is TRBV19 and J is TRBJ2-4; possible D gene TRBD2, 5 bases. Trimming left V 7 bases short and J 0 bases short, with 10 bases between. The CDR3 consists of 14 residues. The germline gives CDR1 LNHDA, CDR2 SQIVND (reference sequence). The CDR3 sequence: CASTSLLAKNIQYF. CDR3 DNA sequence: TGTGCCAGTACTAGCTTGCTAGCCAAAAACATTCAGTACTTC.

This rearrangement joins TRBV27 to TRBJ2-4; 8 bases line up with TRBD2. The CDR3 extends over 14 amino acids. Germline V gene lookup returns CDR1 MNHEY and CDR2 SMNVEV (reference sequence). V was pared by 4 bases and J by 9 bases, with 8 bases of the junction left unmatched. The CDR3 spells CASSSRGGVGIQYF. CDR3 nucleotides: TGTGCCAGCAGTTCTCGGGGGGGAGTAGGCATTCAGTACTTC.

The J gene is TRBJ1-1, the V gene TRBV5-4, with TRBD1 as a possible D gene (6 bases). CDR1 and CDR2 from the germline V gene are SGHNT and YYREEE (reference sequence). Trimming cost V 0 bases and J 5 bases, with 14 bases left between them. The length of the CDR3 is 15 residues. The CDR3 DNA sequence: TGTGCCAGCAGCTTGGGCGACACAGGGAGGACTGAAGCTTTCTTT. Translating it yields CASSLGDTGRTEAFF.

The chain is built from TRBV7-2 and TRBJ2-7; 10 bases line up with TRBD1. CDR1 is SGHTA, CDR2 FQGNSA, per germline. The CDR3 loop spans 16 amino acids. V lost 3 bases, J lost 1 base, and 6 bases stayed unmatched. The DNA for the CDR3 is TGTGCCAGCAGCTTGGCGGGGGACAGGGGTTCCTACGAGCAGTACTTC. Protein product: CASSLAGDRGSYEQYF.

The CDR3 region is CASSLDLRGGPAEQYF. The CDR3 DNA follows: TGTGCCAGCAGCTTAGATCTCCGGGGGGGCCCCGCCGAGCAGTACTTC. The chain is built from TRBV7-2 and TRBJ2-7; 8 bases are shared with TRBD2. Germline V gene data show CDR1 as SGHTA and CDR2 as FQGNSA. The J segment lost 6 bases and the V segment lost 1 base, leaving 11 bases of the junction unmatched. The CDR3 sequence is 16 residues long. Full variable domain (rest looked up from reference TRBV7-2 and TRBJ2-7): GAGVSQSPSNKVTEKGKDVELRCDPISGHTALYWYRQSLGQGLEFLIYFQGNSAPDKSGLPSDRFSAERTGGSVSTLTIQRTQQEDSAVYLCASSLDLRGGPAEQYFGPGTRLTVT.

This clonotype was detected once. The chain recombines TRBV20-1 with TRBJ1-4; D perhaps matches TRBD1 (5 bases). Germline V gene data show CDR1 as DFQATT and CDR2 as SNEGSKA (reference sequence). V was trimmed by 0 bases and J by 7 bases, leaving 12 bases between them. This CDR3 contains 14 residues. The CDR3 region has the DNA TGCAGTGCTAGAGATCTAGACAGCCGTGAAAAACTGTTTTTT. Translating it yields CSARDLDSREKLFF.

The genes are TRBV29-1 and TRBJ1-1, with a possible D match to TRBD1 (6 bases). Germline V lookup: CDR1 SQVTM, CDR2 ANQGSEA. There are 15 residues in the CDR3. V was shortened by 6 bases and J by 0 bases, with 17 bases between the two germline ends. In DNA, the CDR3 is TGCAGCGTCCTTGTGGACAGATGGATGAACACTGAAGCTTTCTTT. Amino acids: CSVLVDRWMNTEAFF.

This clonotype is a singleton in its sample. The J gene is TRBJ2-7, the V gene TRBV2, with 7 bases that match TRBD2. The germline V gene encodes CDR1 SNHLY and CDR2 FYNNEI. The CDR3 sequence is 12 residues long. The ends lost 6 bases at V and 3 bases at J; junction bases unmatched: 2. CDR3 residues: CASSGLVYEQYF. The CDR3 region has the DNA TGTGCCAGCAGCGGACTAGTCTACGAGCAGTACTTC.

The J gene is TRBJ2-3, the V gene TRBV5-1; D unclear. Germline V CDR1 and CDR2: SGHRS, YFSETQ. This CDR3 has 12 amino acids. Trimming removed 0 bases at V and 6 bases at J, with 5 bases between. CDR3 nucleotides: TGCGCCAGCAGCTTGGGGTACGATACGCAGTATTTT. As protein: CASSLGYDTQYF. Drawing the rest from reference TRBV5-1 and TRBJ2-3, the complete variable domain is KAGVTQTPRYLIKTRGQQVTLSCSPISGHRSVSWYQQTPGQGLQFLFEYFSETQRNKGNFPGRFSGRQFSNSRSEMNVSTLELGDSALYLCASSLGYDTQYFGPGTRLTVL.

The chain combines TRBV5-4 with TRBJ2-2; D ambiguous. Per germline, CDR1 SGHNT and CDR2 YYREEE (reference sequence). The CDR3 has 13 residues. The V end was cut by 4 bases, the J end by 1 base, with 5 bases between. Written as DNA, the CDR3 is TGTGCCAGCAGCCCCGAGAACACCGGGGAGCTGTTTTTT. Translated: CASSPENTGELFF.

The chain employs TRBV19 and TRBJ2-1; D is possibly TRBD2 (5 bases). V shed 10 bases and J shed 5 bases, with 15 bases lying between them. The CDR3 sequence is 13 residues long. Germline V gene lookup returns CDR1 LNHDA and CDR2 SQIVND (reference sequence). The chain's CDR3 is CATSGILNNEQFF. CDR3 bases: TGTGCCACCTCCGGGATCCTTAACAATGAGCAGTTCTTC. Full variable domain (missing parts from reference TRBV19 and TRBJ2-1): DGGITQSPKYLFRKEGQNVTLSCEQNLNHDAMYWYRQDPGQGLRLIYYSQIVNDFQKGDIAEGYSVSREKKESFPLTVTSAQKNPTAFYLCATSGILNNEQFFGPGTRLTVL.